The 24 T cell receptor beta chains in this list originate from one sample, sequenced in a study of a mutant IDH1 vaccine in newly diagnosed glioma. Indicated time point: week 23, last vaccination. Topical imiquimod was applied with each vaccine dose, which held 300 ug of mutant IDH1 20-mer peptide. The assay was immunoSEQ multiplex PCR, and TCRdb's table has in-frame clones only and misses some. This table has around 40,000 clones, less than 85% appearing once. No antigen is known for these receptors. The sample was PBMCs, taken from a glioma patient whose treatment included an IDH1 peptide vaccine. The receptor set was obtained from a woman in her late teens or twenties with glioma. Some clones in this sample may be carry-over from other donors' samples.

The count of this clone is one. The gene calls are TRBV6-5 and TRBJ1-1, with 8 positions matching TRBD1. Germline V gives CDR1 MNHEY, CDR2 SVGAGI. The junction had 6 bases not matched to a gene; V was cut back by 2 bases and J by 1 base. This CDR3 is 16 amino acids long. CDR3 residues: CASSYGTGTGNTEAFF. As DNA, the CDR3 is TGTGCCAGCAGTTACGGGACCGGGACAGGGAACACTGAAGCTTTCTTT.

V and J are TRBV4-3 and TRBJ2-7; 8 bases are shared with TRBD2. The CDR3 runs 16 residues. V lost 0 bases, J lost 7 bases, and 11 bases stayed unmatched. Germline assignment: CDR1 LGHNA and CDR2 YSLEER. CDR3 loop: CASSQEGQVRGGEQYF. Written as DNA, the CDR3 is TGCGCCAGCAGCCAAGAAGGGCAGGTTCGGGGGGGAGAGCAGTACTTC.

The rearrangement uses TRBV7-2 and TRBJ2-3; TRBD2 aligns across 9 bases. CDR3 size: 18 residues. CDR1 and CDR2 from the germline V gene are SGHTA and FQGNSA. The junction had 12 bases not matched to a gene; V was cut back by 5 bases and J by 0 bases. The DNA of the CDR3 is TGTGCCAGCAGCCGCGGGCGGGGGGGGGAGCAGAGCACAGATACGCAGTATTTT. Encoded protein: CASSRGRGGEQSTDTQYF.

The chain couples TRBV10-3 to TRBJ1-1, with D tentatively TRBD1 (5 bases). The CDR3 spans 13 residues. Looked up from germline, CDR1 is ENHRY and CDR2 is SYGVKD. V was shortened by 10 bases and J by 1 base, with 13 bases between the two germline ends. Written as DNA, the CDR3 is TGTGCCACCACCGACAGCCAGAACACTGAAGCTTTCTTT. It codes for CATTDSQNTEAFF.

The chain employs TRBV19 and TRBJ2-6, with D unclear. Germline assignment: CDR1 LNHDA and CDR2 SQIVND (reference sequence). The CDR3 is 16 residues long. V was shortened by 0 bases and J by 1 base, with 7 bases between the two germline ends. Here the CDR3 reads CASSIDQGSGANVLTF. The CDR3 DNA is TGTGCCAGTAGTATAGATCAAGGGTCTGGGGCCAACGTCCTGACTTTC.

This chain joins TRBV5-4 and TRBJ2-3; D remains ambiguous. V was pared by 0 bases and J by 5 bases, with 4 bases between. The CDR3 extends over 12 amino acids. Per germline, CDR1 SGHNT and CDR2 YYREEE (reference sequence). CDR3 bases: TGTGCCAGCAGCTTGGAGGGAGATACGCAGTATTTT. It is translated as CASSLEGDTQYF.

CDR3 in DNA: TGCGCCAGCAGCACGGGACAGGGGAACAAAAACATTCAGTACTTC. Translation gives CASSTGQGNKNIQYF. This rearrangement joins TRBV5-1 to TRBJ2-4; TRBD1 matches at 10 bases. Per the germline V gene, CDR1 is SGHRS and CDR2 is YFSETQ. The CDR3 loop spans 15 amino acids. V trimming: 4 bases; J trimming: 3 bases; junction bases outside the gene matches: 4.

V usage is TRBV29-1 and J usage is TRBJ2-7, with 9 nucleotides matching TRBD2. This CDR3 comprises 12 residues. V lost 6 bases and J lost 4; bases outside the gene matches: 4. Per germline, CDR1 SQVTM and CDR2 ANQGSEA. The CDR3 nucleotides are TGCAGCGTATTAGCGGGGGAATACGAGCAGTACTTC. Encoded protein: CSVLAGEYEQYF.

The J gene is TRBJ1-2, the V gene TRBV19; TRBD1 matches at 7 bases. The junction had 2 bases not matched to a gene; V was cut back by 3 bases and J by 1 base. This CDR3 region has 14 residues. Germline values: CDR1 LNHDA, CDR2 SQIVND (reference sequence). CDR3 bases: TGTGCCAGTAGTATTAGGGGGCATAACTATGGCTACACCTTC. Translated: CASSIRGHNYGYTF.

The CDR3 nucleotides are TGTGCCAGCAGAGAGCGGGAGACAACCACAGATACGCAGTATTTT. Translating it yields CASRERETTTDTQYF. The V call is TRBV2, the J call TRBJ2-3, with 8 bases lining up with TRBD2. The CDR3 sequence is 15 residues long. Germline CDR1 is SNHLY and CDR2 is FYNNEI. Trimming removed 6 bases from V and 2 bases from J; junction bases left unmatched: 7.

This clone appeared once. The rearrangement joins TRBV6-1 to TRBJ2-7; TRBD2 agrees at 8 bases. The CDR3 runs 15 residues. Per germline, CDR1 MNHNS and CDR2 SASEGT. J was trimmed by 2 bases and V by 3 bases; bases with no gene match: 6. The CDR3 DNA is TGTGCCAGCAGTGAGCGGGGGGACTTAGCCTACGAGCAGTACTTC. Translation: CASSERGDLAYEQYF.

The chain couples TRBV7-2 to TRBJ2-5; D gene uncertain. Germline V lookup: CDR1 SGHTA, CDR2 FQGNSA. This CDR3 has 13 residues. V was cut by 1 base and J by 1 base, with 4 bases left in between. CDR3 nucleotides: TGTGCCAGCAGCTTAGTTGCCCAAGAGACCCAGTACTTC. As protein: CASSLVAQETQYF.

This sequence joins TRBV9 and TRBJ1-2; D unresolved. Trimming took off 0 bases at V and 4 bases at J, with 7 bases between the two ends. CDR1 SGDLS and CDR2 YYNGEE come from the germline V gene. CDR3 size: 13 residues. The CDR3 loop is CASSVENGYGYTF. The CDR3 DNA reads TGTGCCAGCAGCGTAGAGAACGGCTATGGCTACACCTTC.

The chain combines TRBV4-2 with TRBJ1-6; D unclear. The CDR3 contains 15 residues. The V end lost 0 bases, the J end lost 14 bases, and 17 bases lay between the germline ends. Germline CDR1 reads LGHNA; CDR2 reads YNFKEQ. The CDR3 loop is CASSQEMDSPGTLHF. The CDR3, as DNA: TGTGCCAGCAGCCAAGAAATGGACTCTCCTGGGACCCTCCACTTT.

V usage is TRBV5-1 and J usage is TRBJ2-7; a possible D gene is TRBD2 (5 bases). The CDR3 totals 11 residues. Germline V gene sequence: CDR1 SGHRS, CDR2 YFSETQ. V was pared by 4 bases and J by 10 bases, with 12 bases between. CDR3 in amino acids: CASSPDSRQYF. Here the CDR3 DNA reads TGCGCCAGCAGCCCGGACTCCCGCCAGTACTTC.

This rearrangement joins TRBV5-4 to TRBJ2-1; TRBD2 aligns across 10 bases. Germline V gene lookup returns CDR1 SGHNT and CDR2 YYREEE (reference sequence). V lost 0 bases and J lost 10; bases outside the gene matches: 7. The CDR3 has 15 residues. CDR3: CASSLAQREGKEQFF. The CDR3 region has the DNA TGTGCCAGCAGCTTGGCCCAGCGGGAGGGTAAAGAGCAGTTCTTC.

The CDR3 region has the DNA TGTGCCAGCAGTGAGGGACAGGGTCATCAGCCCCAGCATTTT. It codes for CASSEGQGHQPQHF. The chain joins TRBV25-1 to TRBJ1-5, with 9 bases matching TRBD1. V shed 3 bases and J 5 bases; nucleotides not matched to a gene: 2. The CDR3 totals 14 residues. The germline V gene has CDR1 MGHDK and CDR2 SYGVNS.

The DNA of the CDR3 is TGTGCCAGCAGCCCACGAGATACGCAGTATTTT. This gives the protein CASSPRDTQYF. The chain links TRBV7-2 to TRBJ2-3; no reliable D call. Germline V lookup: CDR1 SGHTA, CDR2 FQGNSA. V dropped 5 bases and J dropped 5 bases, with 5 bases sitting between them. The CDR3 has 11 residues.

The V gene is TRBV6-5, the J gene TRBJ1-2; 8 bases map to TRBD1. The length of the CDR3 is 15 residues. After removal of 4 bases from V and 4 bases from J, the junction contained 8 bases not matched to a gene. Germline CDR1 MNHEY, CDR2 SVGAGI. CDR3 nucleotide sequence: TGTGCCAGCAGTTTTCGACAGGGGACTCTCTATGGCTACACCTTC. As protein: CASSFRQGTLYGYTF.

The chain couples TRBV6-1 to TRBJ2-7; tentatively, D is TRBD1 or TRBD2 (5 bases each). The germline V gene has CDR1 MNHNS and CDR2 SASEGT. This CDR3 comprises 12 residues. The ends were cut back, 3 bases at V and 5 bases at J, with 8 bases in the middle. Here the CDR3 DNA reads TGTGCCAGCAGTGAGGGGGACCACGAGCAGTACTTC. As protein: CASSEGDHEQYF.

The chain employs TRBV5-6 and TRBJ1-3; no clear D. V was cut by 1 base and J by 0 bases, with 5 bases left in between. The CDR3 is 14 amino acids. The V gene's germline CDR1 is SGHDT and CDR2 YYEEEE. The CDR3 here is CASSLFLSGNTIYF. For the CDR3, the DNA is TGTGCCAGCAGCTTGTTCCTCTCTGGAAACACCATATATTTT.

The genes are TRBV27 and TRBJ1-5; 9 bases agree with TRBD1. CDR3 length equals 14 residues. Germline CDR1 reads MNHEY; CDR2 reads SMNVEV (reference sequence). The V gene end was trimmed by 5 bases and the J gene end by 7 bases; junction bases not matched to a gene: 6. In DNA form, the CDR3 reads TGTGCCAGCAGTCTCGACAGGGGGGGACAGCCCCAGCATTTT. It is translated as CASSLDRGGQPQHF.

CDR3 sequence: CASSQEQGPANYGYTF. CDR3 in DNA: TGTGCCAGCAGCCAAGAACAGGGACCGGCTAACTATGGCTACACCTTC. The chain joins TRBV4-2 to TRBJ1-2; perhaps TRBD1 as D (6 bases). The CDR3 runs to 16 residues. The V gene's germline CDR1 is LGHNA and CDR2 YNFKEQ. V lost 0 bases, J lost 0 bases, and 11 bases lay in between.

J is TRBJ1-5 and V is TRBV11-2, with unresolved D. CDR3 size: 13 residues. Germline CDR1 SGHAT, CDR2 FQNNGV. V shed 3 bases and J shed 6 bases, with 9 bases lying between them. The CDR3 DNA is TGTGCCAGCAGCTTTTTGATGGGTCAGCCCCAGCATTTT. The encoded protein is CASSFLMGQPQHF. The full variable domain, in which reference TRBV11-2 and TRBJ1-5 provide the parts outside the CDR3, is EAGVAQSPRYKIIEKRQSVAFWCNPISGHATLYWYQQILGQGPKLLIQFQNNGVVDDSQLPKDRFSAERLKGVDSTLKIQPAKLEDSAVYLCASSFLMGQPQHFGDGTRLSIL.